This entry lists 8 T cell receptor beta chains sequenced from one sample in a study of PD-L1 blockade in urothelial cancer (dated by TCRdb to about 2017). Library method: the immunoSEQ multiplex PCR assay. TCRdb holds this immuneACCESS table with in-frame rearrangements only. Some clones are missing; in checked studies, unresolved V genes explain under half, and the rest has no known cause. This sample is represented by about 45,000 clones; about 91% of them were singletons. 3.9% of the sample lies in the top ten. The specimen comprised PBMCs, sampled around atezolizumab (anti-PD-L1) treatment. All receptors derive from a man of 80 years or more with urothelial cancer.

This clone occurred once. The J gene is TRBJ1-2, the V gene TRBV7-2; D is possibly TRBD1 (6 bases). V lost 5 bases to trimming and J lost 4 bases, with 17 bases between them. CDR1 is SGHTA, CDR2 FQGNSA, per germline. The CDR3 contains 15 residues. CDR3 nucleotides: TGTGCCAGCAGCCCAAGCCAGGGGAGCTTCTATGGCTACACCTTC. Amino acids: CASSPSQGSFYGYTF.

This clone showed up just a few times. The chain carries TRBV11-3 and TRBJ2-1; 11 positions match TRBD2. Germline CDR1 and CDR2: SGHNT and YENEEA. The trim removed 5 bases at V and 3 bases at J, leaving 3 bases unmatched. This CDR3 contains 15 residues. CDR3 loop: CASSRGLADYNEQFF. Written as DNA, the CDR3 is TGTGCCAGCAGCCGGGGACTAGCGGACTACAATGAGCAGTTCTTC.

The CDR3 sequence is CASSAQGVPSQETQYF. CDR3 nucleotides: TGTGCCAGCAGCGCACAAGGAGTCCCGTCCCAAGAGACCCAGTACTTC. This sequence joins TRBV6-6 and TRBJ2-5; D gene ambiguous. The V gene's germline CDR1 is MNHNY and CDR2 SVGAGI (reference sequence). The V end was cut by 6 bases, the J end by 1 base, with 18 bases between. The CDR3 is 16 amino acids.

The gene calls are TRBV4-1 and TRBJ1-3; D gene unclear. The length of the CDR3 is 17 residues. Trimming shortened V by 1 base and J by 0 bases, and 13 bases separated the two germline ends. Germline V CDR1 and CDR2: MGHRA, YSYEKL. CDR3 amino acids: CASSQGLGGYSGNTIYF. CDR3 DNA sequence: TGCGCCAGCAGCCAAGGCCTGGGAGGGTACTCTGGAAACACCATATATTTT.

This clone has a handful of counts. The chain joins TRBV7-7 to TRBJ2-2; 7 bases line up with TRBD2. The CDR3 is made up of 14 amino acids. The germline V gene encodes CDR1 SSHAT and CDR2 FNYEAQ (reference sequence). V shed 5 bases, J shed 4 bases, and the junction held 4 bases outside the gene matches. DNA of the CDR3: TGTGCCAGCAGCCCCCAGCGGGGCACCGGGGAGCTGTTTTTT. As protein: CASSPQRGTGELFF.

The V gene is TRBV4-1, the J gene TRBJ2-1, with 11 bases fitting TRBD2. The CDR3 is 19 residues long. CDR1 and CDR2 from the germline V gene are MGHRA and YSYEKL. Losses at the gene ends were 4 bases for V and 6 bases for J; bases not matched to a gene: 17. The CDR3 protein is CASSRDGLAGSRFINEQFF. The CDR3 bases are TGCGCCAGCAGCCGCGATGGACTAGCGGGTTCCCGGTTTATCAATGAGCAGTTCTTC.

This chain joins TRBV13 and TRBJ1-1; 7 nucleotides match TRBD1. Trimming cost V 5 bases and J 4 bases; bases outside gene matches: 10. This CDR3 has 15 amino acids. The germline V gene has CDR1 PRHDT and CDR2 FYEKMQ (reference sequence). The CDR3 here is CASSREGAGGTEAFF. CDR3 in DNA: TGTGCCAGCAGCCGGGAGGGGGCCGGCGGCACTGAAGCTTTCTTT.

DNA for the CDR3: TGTGCCAGCAGTCCCGACAGTAGCAATCAGCCCCAGCATTTT. Translation: CASSPDSSNQPQHF. The rearrangement joins TRBV6-1 to TRBJ1-5; a weak D match, TRBD1 (5 bases). V was cut by 5 bases and J by 0 bases, with 8 bases left in between. Germline-derived CDR1 and CDR2 are MNHNS and SASEGT. CDR3 length: 14 amino acids.